This T cell receptor beta chain was recorded in a study of response to subunit inactivated influenza vaccine. Study conclusions and caveats: Each seasonal influenza vaccination, the authors suggested, recruits few new T cells.

TCRdb re-called the RT-PCR reads with MiXCR, one entry per CDR3 protein. The repertoire holds 200,000 to 300,000 distinct CDR3 sequences, with 12% as singletons. This clonotype has just a few counts. Its antigen is as yet unknown. The CDR3 consists of 16 residues. With 7 bases clipped from V and 5 bases from J, the junction kept 8 bases outside the gene matches. Germline V gene sequence: CDR1 MNHNS, CDR2 SASEGT. This specimen was non-naive T cells sorted from PBMCs, taken 14 days before vaccination. The clonotype originates from a middle-aged man who received an inactivated influenza vaccine. The rearrangement links TRBV6-1 to TRBJ2-2; 12 bases align to TRBD2. In DNA form, the CDR3 reads TGTGCCAGCACCTCTAGCGGGAGGGCCTCGACCGGGGAGCTGTTTTTT. This translates into CASTSSGRASTGELFF.